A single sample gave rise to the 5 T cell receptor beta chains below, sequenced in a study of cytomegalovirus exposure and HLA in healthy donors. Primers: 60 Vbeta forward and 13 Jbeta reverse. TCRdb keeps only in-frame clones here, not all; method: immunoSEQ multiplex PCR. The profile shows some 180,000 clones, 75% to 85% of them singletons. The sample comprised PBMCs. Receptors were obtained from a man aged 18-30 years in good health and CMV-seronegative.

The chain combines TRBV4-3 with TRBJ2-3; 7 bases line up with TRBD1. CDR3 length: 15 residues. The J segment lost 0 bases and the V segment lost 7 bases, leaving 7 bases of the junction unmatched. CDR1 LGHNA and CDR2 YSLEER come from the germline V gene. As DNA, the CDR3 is TGCGCCAGCAACATCAAGGGGGCTAGCACAGATACGCAGTATTTT. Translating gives CASNIKGASTDTQYF.

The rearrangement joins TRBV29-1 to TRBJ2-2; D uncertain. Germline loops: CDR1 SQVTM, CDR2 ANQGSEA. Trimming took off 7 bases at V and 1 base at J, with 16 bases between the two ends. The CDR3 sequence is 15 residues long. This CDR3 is CSGTFLSGNTGELFF. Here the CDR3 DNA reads TGCAGCGGTACCTTCCTCTCGGGGAACACCGGGGAGCTGTTTTTT.

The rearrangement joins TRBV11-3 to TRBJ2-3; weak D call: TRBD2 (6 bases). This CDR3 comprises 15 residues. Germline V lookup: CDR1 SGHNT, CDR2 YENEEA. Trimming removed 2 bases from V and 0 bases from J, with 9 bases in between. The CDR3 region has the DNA TGTGCCAGCAGCTTATACGGGAGAAGCACAGATACGCAGTATTTT. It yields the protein CASSLYGRSTDTQYF.

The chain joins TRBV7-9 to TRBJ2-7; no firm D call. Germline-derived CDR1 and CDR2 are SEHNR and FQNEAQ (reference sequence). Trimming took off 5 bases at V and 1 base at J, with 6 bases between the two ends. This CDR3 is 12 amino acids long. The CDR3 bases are TGTGCCAGCAGCCTCCAGTCCTACGAGCAGTACTTC. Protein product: CASSLQSYEQYF. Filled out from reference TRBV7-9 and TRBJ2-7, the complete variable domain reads DTGVSQNPRHKITKRGQNVTFRCDPISEHNRLYWYRQTLGQGPEFLTYFQNEAQLEKSRLLSDRFSAERPKGSFSTLEIQRTEQGDSAMYLCASSLQSYEQYFGPGTRLTVT.

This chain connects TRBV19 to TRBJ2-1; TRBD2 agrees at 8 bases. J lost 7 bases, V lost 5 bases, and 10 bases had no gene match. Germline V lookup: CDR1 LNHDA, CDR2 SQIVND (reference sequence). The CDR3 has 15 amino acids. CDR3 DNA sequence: TGTGCCAGTAGTGGACAGCGGGAGTTGTTAAATGAGCAGTTCTTC. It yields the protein CASSGQRELLNEQFF.